The 21 T cell receptor beta chains in this list originate from one sample, sequenced in a study of T cells in Graves' hyperthyroidism and ophthalmopathy. Using RNA transcripts as the source, TCR beta CDR3 regions were amplified. The TCR CDR3 was amplified in a first-round RT-PCR using the HTBI primer set. TCRdb ran MiXCR on the multiplex PCR reads and lists one entry per CDR3 protein. The table has 350,000 to 400,000 distinct CDR3 sequences, roughly 13% seen once; the top ten hold about 10%. Sample: blood. The origin of the receptors is a woman aged 55-70 years with Graves' hyperthyroidism.

V usage is TRBV12-3 or TRBV12-4 and J usage is TRBJ2-7, with 10 positions matching TRBD1. CDR3 size: 15 residues. The V and J ends lost 4 bases and 4 bases, in that order; junction bases with no gene match: 7. CDR3 sequence (DNA): TGTGCCAGCAGTTCTGGACAGGGGGACTATTACGAGCAGTACTTC. This sequence encodes CASSSGQGDYYEQYF.

This clonotype was seen repeatedly, ten times or more. The chain couples TRBV14 to TRBJ2-3; D is uncertain. Germline lookup yields CDR1 SGHDN and CDR2 FVKESK. V lost 0 bases to trimming and J lost 3 bases, with 13 bases between them. The CDR3 sequence is 16 residues long. CDR3 in DNA: TGTGCCAGCAGCCAAGAGGCCGGCCTTATAACAGATACGCAGTATTTT. Translated, it gives CASSQEAGLITDTQYF.

The chain links TRBV11-2 to TRBJ2-7, with TRBD2 identical over 10 bases. Germline CDR1 SGHAT, CDR2 FQNNGV. There are 13 residues in the CDR3. J lost 11 bases, V lost 0 bases, and 4 bases had no gene match. The CDR3 here is CASSLDLLAGEYF. CDR3 DNA: TGTGCCAGCAGCTTAGATCTGCTAGCGGGAGAGTACTTC.

This clonotype was seen more than once but under ten times. The rearrangement links TRBV14 to TRBJ2-1; D possibly corresponds to TRBD2 (6 bases). This CDR3 has 18 amino acids. Germline CDR1 and CDR2: SGHDN and FVKESK. V lost 4 bases to trimming and J lost 0 bases, with 19 bases between them. CDR3 DNA sequence: TGTGCCAGCAGCCCGGTCGGGGACTTGCACTACTCCTACAATGAGCAGTTCTTC. It is translated as CASSPVGDLHYSYNEQFF.

V usage is TRBV6-2 or TRBV6-3 and J usage is TRBJ2-5; D perhaps matches TRBD2 (6 bases). The germline V gene has CDR1 MNHEY and CDR2 SVGEGT. This CDR3 comprises 13 residues. Trimming took off 6 bases at V and 5 bases at J, with 13 bases between the two ends. DNA for the CDR3: TGTGCCAGCAGACGACTAGAACGGGAGACCCAGTACTTC. It translates to CASRRLERETQYF.

Points on this clonotype: A much larger clonotype is one base distant, so this may be a read error. This rearrangement joins TRBV11-2 to TRBJ2-1; the D call may be TRBD1 or TRBD2 (5 bases each). Germline lookup yields CDR1 SGHAT and CDR2 FQNNGV. This CDR3 contains 16 residues. The ends were cut back, 5 bases at V and 9 bases at J, with 23 bases in the middle. The CDR3 protein is CASSTGPGNPQGEQFF. The CDR3 bases are TGTGCCAGCAGCACAGGCCCCGGGAACCCCCAGGGTGAGCAGTTCTTC.

V gene TRBV29-1 combines with J gene TRBJ1-1, with no clear D. The length of the CDR3 is 11 residues. Germline V CDR1 and CDR2: SQVTM, ANQGSEA. Trimming removed 6 bases at V and 4 bases at J, with 9 bases between. The chain's CDR3 is CSVPSGTEAFF. The CDR3 region has the DNA TGCAGCGTCCCCTCGGGCACTGAAGCTTTCTTT.

The chain links TRBV12-3 or TRBV12-4 to TRBJ2-3; 9 positions agree with TRBD2. V dropped 6 bases and J dropped 4; count of bases not matched to a gene: 11. CDR3 length equals 16 residues. CDR3 residues: CASRIDSGSYADTQYF. CDR3 nucleotide sequence: TGTGCCAGCAGGATTGATAGCGGGAGTTACGCAGATACGCAGTATTTT.

This clonotype was counted only a few times. A much larger clone differs from this one at a single base, so this may be a read error. The chain is built from TRBV12-3 or TRBV12-4 and TRBJ2-7; TRBD2 might be the D (6 bases). Trimming removed 10 bases from V and 7 bases from J, with 20 bases in between. The CDR3 sequence is 13 residues long. This chain's CDR3 is CATQPAPGGEQYF. The CDR3 nucleotides read TGTGCCACCCAACCGGCTCCAGGAGGGGAGCAGTACTTC.

In this sample, this clonotype turned up many times. The CDR3 sequence: CASSIRDRGADTQYF. The CDR3, as DNA: TGTGCCAGCAGCATCCGGGACAGGGGCGCAGATACGCAGTATTTT. This chain connects TRBV7-3 to TRBJ2-3, with 10 nucleotides matching TRBD1. The CDR3 contains 15 residues. Germline V lookup: CDR1 SGHTA, CDR2 FQGTGA. The V gene end was trimmed by 5 bases and the J gene end by 4 bases; junction bases not matched to a gene: 6. Full variable domain (rest looked up from reference TRBV7-3 and TRBJ2-3): GAGVSQTPSNKVTEKGKYVELRCDPISGHTALYWYRQSLGQGPEFLIYFQGTGAADDSGLPNDRFFAVRPEGSVSTLKIQRTERGDSAVYLCASSIRDRGADTQYFGPGTRLTVL.

This clonotype was recorded many times. The chain carries TRBV24-1 and TRBJ2-7; TRBD1 is a possible D gene (6 bases). Deletions cut 3 bases from V and 6 bases from J, with 23 bases between. CDR1 is KGHDR, CDR2 SFDVKD, per germline. This CDR3 is 17 amino acids long. CDR3 sequence: CATSDPHQGPLQVEQYF. The CDR3 DNA follows: TGTGCCACCAGTGATCCTCATCAGGGGCCCCTTCAGGTCGAGCAGTACTTC.

This clonotype was seen at least ten times. The rearrangement links TRBV11-2 to TRBJ1-1, with 12 bases lining up with TRBD1. Germline assignment: CDR1 SGHAT and CDR2 FQNNGV. This CDR3 contains 16 residues. With 5 bases clipped from V and 2 bases from J, the junction kept 6 bases outside the gene matches. CDR3 amino acids: CASSAGQGAQNTEAFF. CDR3 in DNA: TGTGCCAGCAGCGCGGGACAGGGGGCCCAAAACACTGAAGCTTTCTTT.

This clonotype was detected many times. V usage is TRBV18 and J usage is TRBJ2-1; the match to TRBD2 covers 10 bases. CDR1 and CDR2 (germline): KGHSH, LQKENI. The CDR3 extends over 15 amino acids. Unmatched junction bases numbered 6, after V lost 0 bases and J lost 10 bases. The CDR3 nucleotides read TGTGCCAGCTCACCACCCCTAGCGGGAGTGGGGGAGCAGTTCTTC. Amino acids: CASSPPLAGVGEQFF.

As to this clonotype: A much larger clone differs by one base, so this may be a read error. The chain recombines TRBV7-3 with TRBJ2-2, with 10 bases identical to TRBD1. The CDR3 consists of 16 residues. Germline V gene data show CDR1 as SGHTA and CDR2 as FQGTGA. V trimming: 4 bases; J trimming: 2 bases; junction bases outside the gene matches: 4. CDR3 nucleotide sequence: TGTGCCAGCAGCTCCCGGGACAGGGGAAACACCGGGGAGCTGTTTTTT. Translated, it gives CASSSRDRGNTGELFF.

This clonotype was observed at least ten times. The chain is built from TRBV29-1 and TRBJ2-3, with 12 nucleotides matching TRBD2. This CDR3 spans 17 amino acids. The germline V gene encodes CDR1 SQVTM and CDR2 ANQGSEA. After removal of 6 bases from V and 1 base from J, the junction contained 11 bases not matched to a gene. For the CDR3, the DNA is TGCAGCGTAGGTGGACTAGCGGGGTTCTCTCGCACAGATACGCAGTATTTT. Amino acids: CSVGGLAGFSRTDTQYF.

This clonotype was recorded many times. The V call is TRBV28, the J call TRBJ1-1; no firm D call. With 3 bases removed from V and 1 base from J, the gap between germline ends came to 6 bases. CDR3 size: 13 residues. The germline V gene has CDR1 MDHEN and CDR2 SYDVKM. Written as DNA, the CDR3 is TGTGCCAGCAGTTTTAACCGGAACACTGAAGCTTTCTTT. It specifies CASSFNRNTEAFF.

In this sample, this clonotype turned up many times. This rearrangement joins TRBV29-1 to TRBJ2-2; D is perhaps TRBD2 (5 bases). Per the germline V gene, CDR1 is SQVTM and CDR2 is ANQGSEA. Between the trimmed V and J ends, which lost 6 bases and 1 base, there was a span of 12 bases. The CDR3 is 14 amino acids. This CDR3 reads CSVLGLRNTGELFF. CDR3 DNA sequence: TGCAGCGTCCTTGGACTGAGGAACACCGGGGAGCTGTTTTTT.

This clonotype was recorded at least ten times. The rearrangement links TRBV7-9 to TRBJ1-1; the D is unclear. V was clipped by 11 bases and J by 4 bases, with 17 bases between them. Germline V gene sequence: CDR1 SEHNR, CDR2 FQNEAQ (reference sequence). The CDR3 has 13 amino acids. CDR3 in DNA: TGTGCCGTCACCCCCAGGATCGGCACTGAAGCTTTCTTT. Translating gives CAVTPRIGTEAFF.

The CDR3 region has the DNA TGTGCCAGCAGCTCCTCCCCGGGACTAGACAATGAGCAGTACTTC. Its protein is CASSSSPGLDNEQYF. V gene TRBV5-6 combines with J gene TRBJ2-1; TRBD2 agrees at 8 bases. The end of the DNA fits TRBJ2-7 better, so the J call may be wrong. This CDR3 is 15 amino acids long. Germline CDR1 reads SGHDT; CDR2 reads YYEEEE.

The chain couples TRBV4-1 to TRBJ2-3, with a weak D call TRBD2 (6 bases). This CDR3 is 14 amino acids long. Trimming left V 2 bases short and J 4 bases short, with 10 bases between. From germline, CDR1 is MGHRA and CDR2 YSYEKL. The CDR3 bases are TGCGCCAGCAGCCAACCCTTAGCGGCAGATACGCAGTATTTT. This encodes CASSQPLAADTQYF.

This clonotype was detected only a few times. The V gene is TRBV28, the J gene TRBJ1-2; perhaps TRBD1 as D (5 bases). This CDR3 spans 12 amino acids. V dropped 6 bases and J dropped 8 bases, with 13 bases sitting between them. Germline-derived CDR1 and CDR2 are MDHEN and SYDVKM. CDR3 DNA: TGTGCCAGCAGGACCGAGGGGAGGGGCTACACCTTC. It is translated as CASRTEGRGYTF.